Listed here are 16 T cell receptor beta chains from one sample, sequenced in a study of regulatory dendritic cells for organ transplantation. The method was immunoSEQ multiplex PCR; TCRdb's version includes in-frame clones alone and lacks a portion of them. Found here are 25,000 to 35,000 clones, roughly 84% of them singletons; the top ten hold 0.4% to 0.5%. Sequencing used naive CD8+ T cells from blood. The subset: CD45RA+ naive T cells. The source of these receptors is a human donor in good health.

The rearrangement uses TRBV9 and TRBJ1-2, with a tentative D call TRBD1 (6 bases). CDR1 SGDLS and CDR2 YYNGEE come from the germline V gene. The V end lost 0 bases, the J end lost 7 bases, and 13 bases lay between the germline ends. The length of the CDR3 is 14 residues. The CDR3 nucleotides are TGTGCCAGCAGCGTAGGGACAGTATCTGGTGGCTACACCTTC. This sequence encodes CASSVGTVSGGYTF.

V is TRBV5-1 and J is TRBJ2-1, with TRBD2 identical over 8 bases. The germline V gene has CDR1 SGHRS and CDR2 YFSETQ. V was clipped by 2 bases and J by 5 bases; unmatched bases: 6. The CDR3 length is 15 residues. Here the CDR3 reads CASSFTGGGNNEQFF. The CDR3 DNA sequence: TGCGCCAGCAGCTTTACGGGGGGGGGAAACAATGAGCAGTTCTTC.

CDR3 region: CASSQGLSPETQYF. The CDR3 DNA sequence: TGCGCCAGCAGCCAAGGACTATCCCCAGAGACCCAGTACTTC. The V call is TRBV4-1, the J call TRBJ2-5; D possibly corresponds to TRBD2 (5 bases). V dropped 1 base and J dropped 4 bases, with 10 bases sitting between them. CDR1 MGHRA and CDR2 YSYEKL come from the germline V gene. The CDR3 has 14 amino acids.

The CDR3 DNA reads TGTGCCAGCAGCTTACTCGGGCGCGGGGGTTCACCCCTCCACTTT. As protein: CASSLLGRGGSPLHF. This chain uses TRBV7-2 with TRBJ1-6; D is possibly TRBD1 (5 bases). This CDR3 is built from 15 residues. CDR1 is SGHTA, CDR2 FQGNSA, per germline. Trimming left V 2 bases short and J 9 bases short, with 14 bases between.

J is TRBJ2-7 and V is TRBV5-6; D is perhaps TRBD1 (6 bases). Trimming shortened V by 4 bases and J by 4 bases, and 12 bases separated the two germline ends. The germline V gene encodes CDR1 SGHDT and CDR2 YYEEEE. This CDR3 has 13 residues. The CDR3 bases are TGTGCCAGCAGCGGGGACAAGGTATACGAGCAGTACTTC. It specifies CASSGDKVYEQYF.

V is TRBV4-1 and J is TRBJ1-1, with D unresolved. Per the germline V gene, CDR1 is MGHRA and CDR2 is YSYEKL. The CDR3 totals 14 residues. V lost 4 bases, J lost 0 bases, and 9 bases lay in between. The DNA for the CDR3 is TGCGCCAGCAGCCCTATTCTCTTGAACACTGAAGCTTTCTTT. Protein: CASSPILLNTEAFF.

The V gene is TRBV27, the J gene TRBJ1-2, with D maybe TRBD1 (5 bases). CDR1 and CDR2 (germline): MNHEY, SMNVEV (reference sequence). Trimming left V 3 bases short and J 3 bases short, with 11 bases between. CDR3 length equals 14 residues. The CDR3 spells CASSFTDSYYGYTF. For the CDR3, the DNA is TGTGCCAGCAGTTTTACCGACAGCTACTATGGCTACACCTTC.

The J gene is TRBJ2-1, the V gene TRBV6-1, with D uncertain. This CDR3 comprises 17 residues. V was pared by 0 bases and J by 0 bases, with 12 bases between. The germline CDR1 and CDR2 sequences are MNHNS and SASEGT. In DNA, the CDR3 is TGTGCCAGCAGTGAAGCGCGCAGACATAGCTCCTACAATGAGCAGTTCTTC. Translating it yields CASSEARRHSSYNEQFF.

V is TRBV4-2 and J is TRBJ2-2; 9 positions agree with TRBD2. Trimming cost V 0 bases and J 6 bases; bases outside gene matches: 5. Per the germline V gene, CDR1 is LGHNA and CDR2 is YNFKEQ. This CDR3 has 16 residues. The CDR3 sequence: CASSQESGGISGELFF. The CDR3 nucleotides read TGTGCCAGCAGCCAAGAAAGCGGGGGGATCTCCGGGGAGCTGTTTTTT.

The J gene is TRBJ1-2, the V gene TRBV19, with no clear D. Germline V gene sequence: CDR1 LNHDA, CDR2 SQIVND (reference sequence). Trimming removed 8 bases from V and 8 bases from J, with 12 bases in between. CDR3 length: 11 residues. CDR3 nucleotides: TGTGCCAGTGGGCGTCAATGGGGCTACACCTTC. This encodes CASGRQWGYTF.

V usage is TRBV5-5 and J usage is TRBJ2-7; unclear D gene. Deletions cut 3 bases from V and 0 bases from J, with 7 bases between. Germline-derived CDR1 and CDR2 are SGHKS and YYEKEE (reference sequence). The CDR3 loop spans 13 amino acids. Here the CDR3 DNA reads TGTGCCAGCAGCTCGGAGACCTCCTACGAGCAGTACTTC. Its translation is CASSSETSYEQYF.

This chain links TRBV7-7 with TRBJ2-6; possible D gene TRBD2, 5 bases. V dropped 6 bases and J dropped 0 bases, with 15 bases sitting between them. CDR1 SSHAT and CDR2 FNYEAQ come from the germline V gene (reference sequence). The CDR3 is 17 amino acids. CDR3 coding DNA: TGTGCCAGCAGACCCTTGGACTGGCACTCTGGGGCCAACGTCCTGACTTTC. Translating it yields CASRPLDWHSGANVLTF.

Turning to this clone: One end of the junction varies from germline; a read error may be responsible. This chain links TRBV7-7 with TRBJ2-5; maybe TRBD2 (6 bases). This CDR3 region has 13 residues. The V gene's germline CDR1 is SSHAT and CDR2 FNYEAQ (reference sequence). The CDR3 sequence: CASSTTSLETQYF. The CDR3, as DNA: TGTGCTAGCAGTACGACTAGTCTGGAGACCCAGTACTTC.

The rearrangement links TRBV7-9 to TRBJ1-4; the D gene is possibly TRBD1 (5 bases). Looked up from germline, CDR1 is SEHNR and CDR2 is FQNEAQ (reference sequence). The CDR3 contains 15 residues. The ends were cut back, 5 bases at V and 5 bases at J, with 15 bases in the middle. The CDR3 loop is CASSVTTRVNEKLFF. The DNA of the CDR3 is TGTGCCAGCAGCGTTACAACCAGGGTGAATGAAAAACTGTTTTTT.

This clone was found a few times. The chain carries TRBV12-5 and TRBJ2-1; no clear D gene. Trimming took off 7 bases at V and 9 bases at J, with 10 bases between the two ends. CDR3 size: 11 residues. Germline assignment: CDR1 LGHNT and CDR2 FRNRAP. This CDR3 reads CASARPVEQFF. In DNA form, the CDR3 reads TGTGCTAGTGCGAGGCCCGTTGAGCAGTTCTTC.

The V call is TRBV5-1, the J call TRBJ1-1; D is ambiguous. Germline V gene lookup returns CDR1 SGHRS and CDR2 YFSETQ. CDR3 length: 14 amino acids. V shed 7 bases and J shed 1 base, with 14 bases lying between them. The CDR3 reads CASHLMSTNTEAFF. CDR3 DNA sequence: TGCGCCAGCCACCTCATGAGTACGAACACTGAAGCTTTCTTT.